A single sample is the source of the 28 T cell receptor beta chains below, sequenced in a study of T cell responses to AZD1222 COVID-19 vaccine. TCRdb's table, derived via immunoSEQ multiplex PCR, lists solely in-frame clones and lacks some. The top ten clones hold around a sixth of a sample with 110,000 or so clones, over 75% of them seen once. Sample: peripheral blood, taken on day 0 of AZD1222 vaccination. The receptors come from an adult in good health.

The rearrangement uses TRBV10-3 and TRBJ2-3; tentatively, D is TRBD2 (5 bases). V gave up 6 bases and J gave up 0 bases, with 13 bases separating them. CDR1 and CDR2 (germline): ENHRY, SYGVKD. The CDR3 consists of 15 residues. The CDR3 sequence: CAIRDGLASTDTQYF. CDR3 bases: TGTGCCATCAGGGATGGGCTAGCCAGCACAGATACGCAGTATTTT.

This chain uses TRBV7-9 with TRBJ2-7, with 9 bases identical to TRBD2. The CDR3 length is 16 residues. V lost 2 bases, J lost 3 bases, and 8 bases stayed unmatched. Per germline, CDR1 SEHNR and CDR2 FQNEAQ (reference sequence). In DNA, the CDR3 is TGTGCCAGCAGCTTACACGGGACTAGCAGAAACTACGAGCAGTACTTC. It is translated as CASSLHGTSRNYEQYF.

The genes are TRBV5-5 and TRBJ1-5; tentative D call: TRBD1 (5 bases). Trimming cost V 8 bases and J 1 base, with 13 bases left between them. Germline CDR1 and CDR2: SGHKS and YYEKEE (reference sequence). The CDR3 extends over 14 amino acids. The chain's CDR3 is CASSGGLSNQPQHF. In DNA form, the CDR3 reads TGTGCCAGTTCTGGGGGTCTGAGCAATCAGCCCCAGCATTTT. The full variable domain, its missing parts supplied by reference TRBV5-5 and TRBJ1-5, is DAGVTQSPTHLIKTRGQQVTLRCSPISGHKSVSWYQQVLGQGPQFIFQYYEKEERGRGNFPDRFSARQFPNYSSELNVNALLLGDSALYLCASSGGLSNQPQHFGDGTRLSIL.

This sequence joins TRBV7-2 and TRBJ2-2; D not certain. This CDR3 is built from 13 residues. V lost 5 bases and J 5 bases, leaving 9 bases between the germline ends. Germline V gene sequence: CDR1 SGHTA, CDR2 FQGNSA. The CDR3 region is CASSPRRTGELFF. Written as DNA, the CDR3 is TGTGCCAGCAGCCCGAGAAGGACCGGGGAGCTGTTTTTT.

V usage is TRBV6-1 and J usage is TRBJ1-2; weak D call: TRBD1 (5 bases). This CDR3 contains 15 residues. Germline-derived CDR1 and CDR2 are MNHNS and SASEGT. V was shortened by 1 base and J by 4 bases, with 13 bases between the two germline ends. The CDR3, as DNA: TGTGCCAGCAGTGAAGTGTGGGGCAGCCCCTATGGCTACACCTTC. This gives the protein CASSEVWGSPYGYTF.

The count of this clone is one. The rearrangement uses TRBV7-8 and TRBJ2-2, with 10 bases fitting TRBD2. Trimming cost V 1 base and J 7 bases; bases outside gene matches: 12. The germline V gene encodes CDR1 SGHVS and CDR2 FQNEAQ. CDR3 length: 18 residues. The CDR3 here is CASSLVRTSGTRGGELFF. The CDR3 coding sequence is TGTGCCAGCAGCTTAGTACGGACTAGCGGAACAAGGGGCGGGGAGCTGTTTTTT.

Here the CDR3 reads CASSERRGVAEKLFF. The CDR3 nucleotides read TGTGCCAGCAGTGAAAGGAGAGGGGTCGCGGAAAAACTGTTTTTT. This rearrangement joins TRBV6-1 to TRBJ1-4, with D possibly being TRBD1 (5 bases). V lost 2 bases and J 8 bases, leaving 15 bases between the germline ends. CDR3 length equals 15 residues. Germline V lookup: CDR1 MNHNS, CDR2 SASEGT.

The chain uses TRBV9 and TRBJ1-2; D ambiguous. This CDR3 has 13 amino acids. Germline assignment: CDR1 SGDLS and CDR2 YYNGEE. Trimming took off 3 bases at V and 8 bases at J, with 14 bases between the two ends. The CDR3 here is CASSDAPGEGYTF. The DNA for the CDR3 is TGTGCCAGCAGCGATGCGCCTGGGGAGGGCTACACCTTC.

This chain links TRBV7-2 with TRBJ1-2; possible D gene TRBD1, 5 bases. Germline V gene data show CDR1 as SGHTA and CDR2 as FQGNSA. This CDR3 contains 13 residues. V was cut by 6 bases and J by 4 bases, with 12 bases left in between. The CDR3 sequence: CASRSQVSYGYTF. The CDR3 nucleotides read TGTGCCAGCAGATCACAGGTTTCCTATGGCTACACCTTC. Together with reference TRBV7-2 and TRBJ1-2, the CDR3 gives the full variable domain: GAGVSQSPSNKVTEKGKDVELRCDPISGHTALYWYRQSLGQGLEFLIYFQGNSAPDKSGLPSDRFSAERTGGSVSTLTIQRTQQEDSAVYLCASRSQVSYGYTFGSGTRLTVV.

This chain connects TRBV6-7 to TRBJ1-2, with D unclear. TRBV6-7 is recorded as an ORF, its role being uncertain. This CDR3 comprises 16 residues. V was cut by 4 bases and J by 0 bases, with 15 bases left in between. Here the CDR3 reads CASSSHSRLSNYGYTF. The CDR3 nucleotides read TGTGCCAGCAGTTCACACTCAAGACTCTCTAACTATGGCTACACCTTC.

This clone was recorded only once. The chain is built from TRBV5-1 and TRBJ2-2; D unresolved. In germline, CDR1 is SGHRS, CDR2 YFSETQ. Trimming took off 0 bases at V and 4 bases at J, with 7 bases between the two ends. This CDR3 has 14 amino acids. The CDR3 bases are TGCGCCAGCAGCTTGGAGGGATCCACCGGGGAGCTGTTTTTT. It encodes CASSLEGSTGELFF.

The genes are TRBV6-5 and TRBJ2-5, with 8 bases that match TRBD2. The CDR3 is 15 amino acids. Unmatched junction bases numbered 7, after V lost 2 bases and J lost 5 bases. CDR1 is MNHEY, CDR2 SVGAGI, per germline. CDR3 bases: TGTGCCAGCAGTTACGAAGGGACTAGGCAGGAGACCCAGTACTTC. Translated: CASSYEGTRQETQYF.

The chain employs TRBV18 and TRBJ2-3; no clear D. Germline CDR1 KGHSH, CDR2 LQKENI. The germline V and J ends were trimmed by 3 bases and 11 bases, with 9 bases remaining between them. The CDR3 is 11 residues long. CDR3 DNA sequence: TGTGCCAGCTCACCCAAAAGACAGCAGTATTTT. Translation: CASSPKRQQYF.

The gene calls are TRBV18 and TRBJ2-1; tentative D call: TRBD2 (5 bases). CDR1 is KGHSH and CDR2 is LQKENI in the germline V gene. This CDR3 has 15 residues. The V gene lost 4 bases and the J gene lost 4 bases, with 14 bases spanning the gap. The chain's CDR3 is CASSRAGQLYNEQFF. In DNA, the CDR3 is TGTGCCAGCTCACGGGCGGGCCAGCTATACAATGAGCAGTTCTTC.

The J gene is TRBJ1-2, the V gene TRBV4-3, with a tentative D call TRBD1 (6 bases). Per the germline V gene, CDR1 is LGHNA and CDR2 is YSLEER. CDR3 length: 15 residues. V lost 0 bases to trimming and J lost 4 bases, with 12 bases between them. This CDR3 reads CASSQDQQGGYGYTF. In DNA form, the CDR3 reads TGCGCCAGCAGCCAAGATCAACAGGGTGGCTATGGCTACACCTTC.

This clone has a handful of counts. V and J are TRBV27 and TRBJ1-1, with a tentative D call TRBD1 (5 bases). The germline CDR1 and CDR2 sequences are MNHEY and SMNVEV (reference sequence). V lost 10 bases and J lost 0, with 15 bases in between. There are 14 residues in the CDR3. The CDR3: CATKGEVVNTEAFF. CDR3 nucleotides: TGTGCCACTAAAGGGGAGGTTGTGAACACTGAAGCTTTCTTT.

The chain combines TRBV28 with TRBJ2-2; D unclear. The CDR3 contains 14 residues. Trimming shortened V by 8 bases and J by 7 bases, and 17 bases separated the two germline ends. Germline V lookup: CDR1 MDHEN, CDR2 SYDVKM. CDR3 protein: CASRGPISFGELFF. The DNA of the CDR3 is TGTGCCAGCCGAGGTCCAATTTCATTCGGGGAGCTGTTTTTT.

This clone was seen a handful of times. The rearrangement links TRBV7-2 to TRBJ1-6; D not resolved. Trimming pared 0 bases from V and 7 bases from J, leaving 7 bases between. Per germline, CDR1 SGHTA and CDR2 FQGNSA. This CDR3 contains 14 residues. This CDR3 reads CASSLAAQNSPLHF. CDR3 bases: TGTGCCAGCAGCTTAGCAGCCCAAAATTCACCCCTCCACTTT.

CDR3 loop: CASAPGRLNQPQHF. CDR3 in DNA: TGTGCCAGCGCACCGGGACGCCTTAATCAGCCCCAGCATTTT. The chain uses TRBV3-1 (or the pseudogene TRBV3-2) and TRBJ1-5; D may be TRBD1 (5 bases). Germline assignment: CDR1 LGHDT and CDR2 YNNKEL (reference sequence). Trimming stripped 8 bases from V and 4 bases from J, with 15 bases between. This CDR3 is 14 amino acids long.

V gene TRBV2 combines with J gene TRBJ1-6; TRBD1 aligns across 10 bases. CDR1 is SNHLY and CDR2 is FYNNEI in the germline V gene. V dropped 6 bases and J dropped 5; count of bases not matched to a gene: 7. The CDR3 loop spans 16 amino acids. CDR3 sequence reads: CASRRDRGPNNSPLHF. The CDR3, as DNA: TGTGCCAGCAGAAGGGACAGGGGACCTAATAATTCACCCCTCCACTTT.

The rearrangement uses TRBV7-4 and TRBJ1-2; D might be TRBD1 (6 bases). This CDR3 comprises 14 residues. Germline values: CDR1 SGHVT, CDR2 SQSDAQ. Trimming removed 7 bases at V and 8 bases at J, with 20 bases between. The CDR3 spells CASTPPGVRVGYTF. The CDR3 coding sequence is TGTGCCAGCACCCCCCCAGGGGTGCGGGTGGGCTACACCTTC.

The chain recombines TRBV5-1 with TRBJ1-5; D unresolved. Deletions cut 0 bases from V and 2 bases from J, with 9 bases between. The CDR3 runs to 15 residues. The germline V gene encodes CDR1 SGHRS and CDR2 YFSETQ. Written as DNA, the CDR3 is TGCGCCAGCAGCTTGGCCGGCTCTGGCAATCAGCCCCAGCATTTT. It codes for CASSLAGSGNQPQHF.

The V call is TRBV29-1, the J call TRBJ1-2; the D gene is possibly TRBD1 (5 bases). The CDR3 loop spans 11 amino acids. Germline CDR1 and CDR2: SQVTM and ANQGSEA. Trimming removed 5 bases from V and 7 bases from J, with 11 bases in between. The CDR3 coding sequence is TGCAGCGTTCTTGGGGACTCTGGCTACACCTTC. Translation: CSVLGDSGYTF.

The chain employs TRBV7-9 and TRBJ2-3; D not resolved. The germline V and J ends were trimmed by 6 bases and 2 bases, with 3 bases remaining between them. CDR1 is SEHNR, CDR2 FQNEAQ, per germline (reference sequence). The CDR3 is 11 amino acids. For the CDR3, the DNA is TGTGCCAGCAGGATCACAGATACGCAGTATTTT. Residues: CASRITDTQYF.

This clone appeared a few times. This sequence joins TRBV7-2 and TRBJ1-4, with 7 bases that match TRBD1. The CDR3 loop spans 15 amino acids. Germline V gene data show CDR1 as SGHTA and CDR2 as FQGNSA. Trimming cost V 5 bases and J 7 bases; bases outside gene matches: 10. In DNA form, the CDR3 reads TGTGCCAGCAGCCGGACGACAGGGTTGGGTGAAAAACTGTTTTTT. Amino acid sequence: CASSRTTGLGEKLFF.

This clone appeared a few times. The V and J genes are TRBV27 and TRBJ2-3; no clear D. CDR3 length equals 14 residues. Trimming removed 5 bases at V and 6 bases at J, with 15 bases between. Per germline, CDR1 MNHEY and CDR2 SMNVEV (reference sequence). In DNA form, the CDR3 reads TGTGCCAGCAGTAGCCCGGGTTGGGCGGATACGCAGTATTTT. This sequence encodes CASSSPGWADTQYF.

In its sample, this clone was seen once. This rearrangement joins TRBV19 to TRBJ1-5, with 11 bases that match TRBD1. The length of the CDR3 is 14 residues. J was trimmed by 7 bases and V by 7 bases; bases with no gene match: 6. The V gene's germline CDR1 is LNHDA and CDR2 SQIVND (reference sequence). The CDR3 reads CASKVGTGGQPQHF. CDR3 DNA sequence: TGTGCCAGTAAGGTGGGGACAGGGGGACAGCCCCAGCATTTT.

The rearrangement links TRBV20-1 to TRBJ1-5; D ambiguous. The CDR3 consists of 11 residues. Germline V gene data show CDR1 as DFQATT and CDR2 as SNEGSKA (reference sequence). V was trimmed by 2 bases and J by 11 bases, leaving 10 bases between them. The CDR3 DNA reads TGCAGTGCTAGAACCCTCGGGGCCCAGCATTTT. Translating gives CSARTLGAQHF.